The 27 T cell receptor beta chains in this list originate from one sample, sequenced in a study of T cell changes during pregnancy in multiple sclerosis. The method was immunoSEQ multiplex PCR; TCRdb's version includes in-frame clones alone and lacks a portion of them. This sample has tens of thousands of clones; just under 95% occur once, and the top ten carry under 1.5%. This sample comprised peripheral blood, obtained in the third trimester of pregnancy. Receptors were obtained from a female donor in good health, enrolled as a control in a pregnancy study.

The chain recombines TRBV27 with TRBJ2-3; 7 nucleotides match TRBD1. Germline V CDR1 and CDR2: MNHEY, SMNVEV (reference sequence). The CDR3 runs to 13 residues. J was trimmed by 4 bases and V by 7 bases; bases with no gene match: 5. The CDR3 is CASNDRVSDTQYF. As DNA, the CDR3 is TGTGCCAGCAACGACAGGGTCTCAGATACGCAGTATTTT.

The rearrangement links TRBV28 to TRBJ1-2, with D possibly matching TRBD1 (5 bases). The CDR3 runs to 14 residues. The V gene lost 2 bases and the J gene lost 2 bases, with 9 bases spanning the gap. Germline V gene data show CDR1 as MDHEN and CDR2 as SYDVKM. The CDR3 nucleotides are TGTGCCAGCAGTTTACAGGGCGAGAACTATGGCTACACCTTC. Protein: CASSLQGENYGYTF.

This clone was seen once. The chain joins TRBV6-5 to TRBJ2-3; TRBD2 aligns across 7 bases. Germline V gene sequence: CDR1 MNHEY, CDR2 SVGAGI. Losses at the gene ends were 8 bases for V and 4 bases for J; bases not matched to a gene: 6. The length of the CDR3 is 13 residues. The CDR3 spells CASRWRESDTQYF. CDR3 DNA: TGTGCCAGCCGTTGGCGGGAGTCAGATACGCAGTATTTT.

The CDR3 loop is CAWSPGETQYF. Written as DNA, the CDR3 is TGTGCCTGGTCCCCCGGGGAGACCCAGTACTTC. The chain joins TRBV30 to TRBJ2-5; D remains ambiguous. This CDR3 is 11 amino acids long. Germline V gene data show CDR1 as GTSNPN and CDR2 as SVGIG (reference sequence). Trimming shortened V by 5 bases and J by 5 bases, and 9 bases separated the two germline ends.

The chain combines TRBV28 with TRBJ1-5, with 9 nucleotides matching TRBD1. CDR1 MDHEN and CDR2 SYDVKM come from the germline V gene. The CDR3 totals 19 residues. Trimming cost V 3 bases and J 8 bases; bases outside gene matches: 20. Here the CDR3 DNA reads TGTGCCAGCAGTTTCGCCGGGACAGGGCCTGAGGTGTCGTTTAAGCCCCAGCATTTT. Residues: CASSFAGTGPEVSFKPQHF.

V usage is TRBV2 and J usage is TRBJ1-4, with 7 bases identical to TRBD1. This CDR3 is 13 amino acids long. In germline, CDR1 is SNHLY, CDR2 FYNNEI. V gave up 8 bases and J gave up 5 bases; unmatched junction bases: 5. CDR3 in amino acids: CASQTGFNEKLFF. CDR3 nucleotides: TGTGCCAGCCAGACAGGGTTCAATGAAAAACTGTTTTTT.

The chain is built from TRBV9 and TRBJ1-2, with D hard to call. This CDR3 is built from 17 residues. The ends were cut back, 0 bases at V and 1 base at J, with 16 bases in the middle. The germline gives CDR1 SGDLS, CDR2 YYNGEE. In nucleotides, the CDR3 is TGTGCCAGCAGCGTAGTCCAGGCGGCGGGAGGTAACTATGGCTACACCTTC. It is translated as CASSVVQAAGGNYGYTF.

This chain's CDR3 is CASSPPFTYEQYF. The CDR3 coding sequence is TGTGCCAGCTCACCTCCCTTTACCTACGAGCAGTACTTC. The V call is TRBV18, the J call TRBJ2-7, with no clear D. The CDR3 runs 13 residues. In germline, CDR1 is KGHSH, CDR2 LQKENI. Trimming cost V 3 bases and J 2 bases, with 8 bases left between them.

The gene calls are TRBV7-8 and TRBJ2-5, with 7 positions matching TRBD1. CDR1 and CDR2 (germline): SGHVS, FQNEAQ. CDR3 length: 13 residues. Germline trimming cut 4 bases from V and 3 bases from J; bases unmatched to any gene: 2. In DNA, the CDR3 is TGTGCCAGCAGCTCGGGACAGAAAGAGACCCAGTACTTC. Amino acids: CASSSGQKETQYF.

This chain links TRBV4-1 with TRBJ2-5, with 7 bases that match TRBD2. Germline-derived CDR1 and CDR2 are MGHRA and YSYEKL. Unmatched junction bases numbered 6, after V lost 4 bases and J lost 1 base. The CDR3 runs to 15 residues. In DNA form, the CDR3 reads TGCGCCAGCAGCCTTTGGGGGGGGGTCCAAGAGACCCAGTACTTC. Its translation is CASSLWGGVQETQYF.

This chain joins TRBV9 and TRBJ1-1, with 7 bases that match TRBD1. The CDR3 consists of 16 residues. Germline V gene data show CDR1 as SGDLS and CDR2 as YYNGEE. V dropped 4 bases and J dropped 0; count of bases not matched to a gene: 9. The CDR3: CASSITTGIMNTEAFF. CDR3 DNA sequence: TGTGCCAGCAGCATAACGACAGGGATAATGAACACTGAAGCTTTCTTT.

The chain uses TRBV27 and TRBJ2-7; no definite D call. The V end lost 5 bases, the J end lost 3 bases, and 11 bases lay between the germline ends. Germline loops: CDR1 MNHEY, CDR2 SMNVEV (reference sequence). There are 13 residues in the CDR3. CDR3 sequence: CASSPRSGYEQYF. Here the CDR3 DNA reads TGTGCCAGCAGTCCGAGATCGGGCTACGAGCAGTACTTC.

The V and J genes are TRBV2 and TRBJ2-1; TRBD2 might be the D (6 bases). The V gene's germline CDR1 is SNHLY and CDR2 FYNNEI. The CDR3 is 17 amino acids. Trimming pared 1 base from V and 0 bases from J, leaving 13 bases between. Here the CDR3 reads CASSEGGRGSSYNEQFF. The CDR3 coding sequence is TGTGCCAGCAGTGAAGGAGGTCGGGGGAGCTCCTACAATGAGCAGTTCTTC.

The chain uses TRBV6-5 and TRBJ2-5, with D maybe TRBD2 (6 bases). Germline V gives CDR1 MNHEY, CDR2 SVGAGI. V gave up 2 bases and J gave up 2 bases, with 15 bases separating them. The CDR3 is made up of 16 amino acids. The CDR3 DNA is TGTGCCAGCAGTTACGGTAGCGGTGGAGGTCAAGAGACCCAGTACTTC. Amino acids: CASSYGSGGGQETQYF.

This clone was seen just once. The chain uses TRBV28 and TRBJ2-2; weak D call: TRBD2 (6 bases). CDR3 length: 14 residues. The V gene lost 7 bases and the J gene lost 6 bases, with 15 bases spanning the gap. Germline values: CDR1 MDHEN, CDR2 SYDVKM. This CDR3 reads CASISGDFAGELFF. In DNA, the CDR3 is TGTGCCAGCATCTCGGGGGATTTCGCCGGGGAGCTGTTTTTT.

The chain carries TRBV28 and TRBJ1-2; TRBD1 agrees at 7 bases. The CDR3 contains 15 residues. Unmatched junction bases numbered 15, after V lost 6 bases and J lost 8 bases. From germline, CDR1 is MDHEN and CDR2 SYDVKM. The CDR3, as DNA: TGTGCCAGCAGCCGATATGGGCAGGGGGAGAGAGGCTACACCTTC. Its protein is CASSRYGQGERGYTF.

The chain uses TRBV5-1 and TRBJ2-7; tentative D call: TRBD2 (5 bases). Deletions cut 4 bases from V and 0 bases from J, with 14 bases between. Germline-derived CDR1 and CDR2 are SGHRS and YFSETQ. The CDR3 sequence is 15 residues long. CDR3 amino acids: CASSPPTGSSYEQYF. DNA of the CDR3: TGCGCCAGCAGCCCGCCAACGGGGAGCTCCTACGAGCAGTACTTC.

The V and J genes are TRBV11-2 and TRBJ2-1; D gene ambiguous. The ends were cut back, 6 bases at V and 3 bases at J, with 9 bases in the middle. Germline-derived CDR1 and CDR2 are SGHAT and FQNNGV. CDR3 size: 13 residues. CDR3 loop: CASRQFVYNEQFF. The CDR3 bases are TGTGCCAGCAGGCAGTTCGTCTACAATGAGCAGTTCTTC.

The V and J genes are TRBV28 and TRBJ1-5; TRBD1 might be the D (5 bases). Germline CDR1 MDHEN, CDR2 SYDVKM. Trimming stripped 7 bases from V and 2 bases from J, with 15 bases between. This CDR3 contains 15 residues. The CDR3 here is CASTLGGDGNQPQHF. Written as DNA, the CDR3 is TGTGCCAGCACCCTCGGAGGGGACGGCAATCAGCCCCAGCATTTT.

The DNA for the CDR3 is TGTGCCAGCTCAGTGGGACAGAAGTACGAGCAGTACTTC. Translating gives CASSVGQKYEQYF. The chain uses TRBV18 and TRBJ2-7, with TRBD1 matching over 7 bases. CDR3 size: 13 residues. The germline V gene has CDR1 KGHSH and CDR2 LQKENI. V dropped 5 bases and J dropped 4; count of bases not matched to a gene: 5. The variable domain in full, with the rest retrieved from reference TRBV18 and TRBJ2-7, is NAGVMQNPRHLVRRRGQEARLRCSPMKGHSHVYWYRQLPEEGLKFMVYLQKENIIDESGMPKERFSAEFPKEGPSILRIQQVVRGDSAAYFCASSVGQKYEQYFGPGTRLTVT.

V gene TRBV4-1 combines with J gene TRBJ1-2, with D perhaps TRBD1 (5 bases). Germline V gives CDR1 MGHRA, CDR2 YSYEKL. This CDR3 is 18 amino acids long. V lost 0 bases and J 3 bases, leaving 20 bases between the germline ends. CDR3 coding DNA: TGCGCCAGCAGCCAAGATTTGGCAGGCCCTCTAGGGGACTATGGCTACACCTTC. This gives the protein CASSQDLAGPLGDYGYTF.

This chain joins TRBV27 and TRBJ2-1, with 7 bases aligning to TRBD1. Trimming took 0 bases from V and 7 from J; bases not matched to a gene: 3. The CDR3 sequence is 14 residues long. Germline loops: CDR1 MNHEY, CDR2 SMNVEV (reference sequence). CDR3 amino acids: CASSLSTGANEQFF. The CDR3 bases are TGTGCCAGCAGTTTATCCACAGGGGCGAATGAGCAGTTCTTC.

The chain carries TRBV5-1 and TRBJ2-2; a possible D gene is TRBD2 (5 bases). The CDR3 has 15 amino acids. The germline V gene has CDR1 SGHRS and CDR2 YFSETQ. V lost 4 bases to trimming and J lost 0 bases, with 10 bases between them. The CDR3 DNA is TGCGCCAGCAGCGAGGGCAACCCGAACACCGGGGAGCTGTTTTTT. This encodes CASSEGNPNTGELFF.

The CDR3 coding sequence is TGCGCCAGCAGCGGGGCGGGAGTGGGGAATGATGAGCAGTTCTTC. It encodes CASSGAGVGNDEQFF. The chain carries TRBV5-1 and TRBJ2-1; 7 nucleotides agree with TRBD2. V lost 4 bases to trimming and J lost 8 bases; unmatched junction nucleotides: 12. Germline assignment: CDR1 SGHRS and CDR2 YFSETQ. This CDR3 has 15 residues.

The rearrangement uses TRBV28 and TRBJ2-7, with a possible D match to TRBD1 (6 bases). The CDR3 runs 15 residues. The V and J ends lost 8 bases and 3 bases respectively, with 20 bases between them. Germline V gene data show CDR1 as MDHEN and CDR2 as SYDVKM. The CDR3 region is CASVDQDRNRYEQYF. The CDR3 DNA follows: TGTGCCAGCGTCGACCAAGACAGGAACCGCTACGAGCAGTACTTC. The whole variable domain, filled in from reference TRBV28 and TRBJ2-7, reads DVKVTQSSRYLVKRTGEKVFLECVQDMDHENMFWYRQDPGLGLRLIYFSYDVKMKEKGDIPEGYSVSREKKERFSLILESASTNQTSMYLCASVDQDRNRYEQYFGPGTRLTVT.

The chain carries TRBV6-1 and TRBJ2-1, with TRBD1 identical over 11 bases. CDR3 length: 14 amino acids. The germline CDR1 and CDR2 sequences are MNHNS and SASEGT. J lost 7 bases, V lost 7 bases, and 6 bases had no gene match. CDR3 amino acids: CASTLGQGVNEQFF. For the CDR3, the DNA is TGTGCCAGCACCTTGGGACAGGGGGTGAATGAGCAGTTCTTC.

V usage is TRBV19 and J usage is TRBJ1-1, with D uncertain. Germline V gene lookup returns CDR1 LNHDA and CDR2 SQIVND (reference sequence). The CDR3 covers 15 residues. The V and J ends lost 5 bases and 4 bases respectively, with 17 bases between them. CDR3 bases: TGTGCCAGTAGTGCGTCATTTAGTAGTGTCACTGAAGCTTTCTTT. It codes for CASSASFSSVTEAFF.